The present TCR beta chain was sequenced within a study of blood T cell repertoires in COVID-19. Study-wide background: Samples representing acute and convalescent COVID-19 were sourced from the United States, Italy and Spain. From T cells, B-cell-depleted T cells, or PBMCs came the material, which was cDNA or gDNA.

Authors' methods: Estimation of nucleated cell counts relied on the amplification of reference gene primers. The protocol was immunoSEQ multiplex PCR, while the TCRdb copy is restricted to in-frame clones and leaves out a portion. V and J calls and clone size are as listed in that table; D and trimming were resolved from the DNA. The sample yields about 490,000 clones, 70% to 90% seen once. Looked up from germline, CDR1 is SGHRS and CDR2 is YFSETQ. The CDR3 is made up of 15 amino acids. The V segment lost 3 bases and the J segment 1 base; nucleotides outside the gene matches: 4. This sequence was found in a human donor in a cohort sampled during active COVID-19. The sequenced sample was peripheral blood. V usage is TRBV5-1 and J usage is TRBJ2-3, with 8 bases matching TRBD1. In DNA form, the CDR3 reads TGCGCCAGCAGCTCCGGGACAGGCCGCACAGATACGCAGTATTTT. It is translated as CASSSGTGRTDTQYF.